Listed here are 22 T cell receptor beta chains from one sample, sequenced in a study of T cells after yellow fever vaccination. TCRdb redid the calling of the 5' RACE reads with MiXCR, one entry per CDR3 protein. The sample has 620,000 or so distinct CDR3 sequences; 9% to 15% are singletons. This sample comprised PBMCs, obtained on the day of the yellow fever booster vaccination. The source of these receptors is a man aged 25 to 45 who received the YFV17D yellow fever vaccine.

This clonotype was found a few times. V and J are TRBV27 and TRBJ1-6, with TRBD1 as a possible D gene (5 bases). Germline lookup yields CDR1 MNHEY and CDR2 SMNVEV (reference sequence). V lost 4 bases, J lost 8 bases, and 18 bases lay in between. The CDR3 sequence is 16 residues long. Here the CDR3 DNA reads TGTGCCAGCAGTTATTATTATGTGGGACTTTATTCACCCCTCCACTTT. This gives the protein CASSYYYVGLYSPLHF.

This chain uses TRBV29-1 with TRBJ2-7; 11 positions match TRBD2. Trimming took 7 bases from V and 2 from J; bases not matched to a gene: 7. This CDR3 region has 14 residues. CDR1 is SQVTM and CDR2 is ANQGSEA in the germline V gene. The CDR3 DNA reads TGCAGCGGATCTAGCGGGAGGTCCCCCTACGAGCAGTACTTC. Protein sequence: CSGSSGRSPYEQYF.

The genes are TRBV15 and TRBJ2-3; TRBD1 matches 8 bases. This CDR3 is built from 13 residues. Germline CDR1 is LNHNV and CDR2 is YYDKDF (reference sequence). V was clipped by 6 bases and J by 2 bases; unmatched bases: 1. The chain's CDR3 is CATRDRATDTQYF. The CDR3 coding sequence is TGTGCCACCAGGGACAGGGCCACAGATACGCAGTATTTT.

The chain employs TRBV7-9 and TRBJ2-2; the D gene is possibly TRBD2 (6 bases). This CDR3 spans 15 amino acids. Trimming removed 2 bases at V and 4 bases at J, with 11 bases between. Germline CDR1 and CDR2: SEHNR and FQNEAQ (reference sequence). The CDR3 sequence: CASSLLGTLTGELFF. The CDR3 DNA reads as TGTGCCAGCAGCTTATTAGGGACTCTCACCGGGGAGCTGTTTTTT.

This clonotype is medium-sized. The chain combines TRBV12-3 or TRBV12-4 with TRBJ2-1; the D gene is possibly TRBD1 (6 bases). The V and J ends lost 3 bases and 8 bases respectively, with 11 bases between them. The CDR3 length is 13 residues. CDR3 in amino acids: CASSFQGRDEQFF. DNA of the CDR3: TGTGCCAGCAGTTTCCAGGGGCGGGATGAGCAGTTCTTC.

The rearrangement joins TRBV5-1 to TRBJ2-5, with TRBD1 identical over 8 bases. V trimming: 2 bases; J trimming: 5 bases; junction bases outside the gene matches: 5. Germline assignment: CDR1 SGHRS and CDR2 YFSETQ. CDR3 length: 14 amino acids. The CDR3 loop is CASSFDRGGETQYF. CDR3 in DNA: TGCGCCAGCAGCTTTGACAGGGGAGGCGAGACCCAGTACTTC.

The CDR3 bases are TGCAGTGCTAGAGATCCAACAGGTCGGGCCGGGGAGCTGTTTTTT. Translated, it gives CSARDPTGRAGELFF. The rearrangement uses TRBV20-1 and TRBJ2-2; possibly TRBD1 for D (5 bases). V lost 0 bases and J lost 6, with 14 bases in between. Germline-derived CDR1 and CDR2 are DFQATT and SNEGSKA (reference sequence). The CDR3 runs to 15 residues.

The rearrangement uses TRBV18 and TRBJ1-2; the match to TRBD1 covers 9 bases. The length of the CDR3 is 13 residues. The V and J ends lost 3 bases and 14 bases, in that order; junction bases with no gene match: 10. CDR1 KGHSH and CDR2 LQKENI come from the germline V gene. The CDR3 sequence: CASSPGQGNWRTF. CDR3 bases: TGTGCCAGCTCACCGGGACAGGGCAATTGGAGGACCTTC.

This clonotype was counted only a few times. This chain's CDR3 is CASSLASLAGGGNEQFF. Written as DNA, the CDR3 is TGTGCCAGCAGCTTAGCCTCCCTAGCGGGAGGAGGAAATGAGCAGTTCTTC. This rearrangement joins TRBV7-2 to TRBJ2-1; 11 bases line up with TRBD2. This CDR3 is built from 17 residues. V gave up 0 bases and J gave up 7 bases; unmatched junction bases: 8. Germline lookup yields CDR1 SGHTA and CDR2 FQGNSA.

This clonotype was recorded at least ten times. This chain joins TRBV12-3 or TRBV12-4 and TRBJ2-7; no clear D. The CDR3 contains 13 residues. Trimming removed 11 bases from V and 0 bases from J, with 14 bases in between. The CDR3 here is CASAALSSYEQYF. DNA for the CDR3: TGTGCCTCGGCAGCGTTATCCTCCTACGAGCAGTACTTC.

J is TRBJ2-4 and V is TRBV7-2; a weak D match, TRBD2 (5 bases). CDR3 length: 17 residues. V lost 5 bases, J lost 0 bases, and 17 bases lay in between. Per germline, CDR1 SGHTA and CDR2 FQGNSA. CDR3 coding DNA: TGTGCCAGCAGCCCAGCCGGGTGGGAGATAGCCAAAAACATTCAGTACTTC. Its protein product is CASSPAGWEIAKNIQYF.

This clonotype was counted many times. This chain uses TRBV6-5 with TRBJ2-1, with TRBD2 identical over 8 bases. The length of the CDR3 is 11 residues. J lost 15 bases, V lost 5 bases, and 6 bases had no gene match. Germline values: CDR1 MNHEY, CDR2 SVGAGI. The CDR3 bases are TGTGCCAGCAGTGAGCGGGAGAGGTCGTTCTTC. Translated: CASSERERSFF.

This clonotype was counted between two and nine times. J is TRBJ2-1 and V is TRBV2, with D tentatively TRBD2 (6 bases). Germline lookup yields CDR1 SNHLY and CDR2 FYNNEI. The V gene lost 6 bases and the J gene lost 2 bases, with 14 bases spanning the gap. CDR3 length equals 15 residues. The CDR3 protein is CASSPQVAAYNEQFF. In DNA form, the CDR3 reads TGTGCCAGCAGCCCCCAGGTAGCGGCCTACAATGAGCAGTTCTTC.

Many counts were recorded for this clonotype. This rearrangement joins TRBV7-3 to TRBJ2-2, with D possibly being TRBD1 (6 bases). The CDR3 spans 15 residues. Germline V gene sequence: CDR1 SGHTA, CDR2 FQGTGA. The germline V and J ends were trimmed by 5 bases and 1 base, with 11 bases remaining between them. CDR3 loop: CASSPMGQNTGELFF. CDR3 nucleotide sequence: TGTGCCAGCAGCCCCATGGGACAGAACACCGGGGAGCTGTTTTTT.

The V and J genes are TRBV7-2 and TRBJ2-5; 7 bases are shared with TRBD1. V lost 3 bases, J lost 6 bases, and 4 bases stayed unmatched. The CDR3 runs to 13 residues. Germline CDR1 is SGHTA and CDR2 is FQGNSA. In DNA form, the CDR3 reads TGTGCCAGCAGCTTTTCACAGGGGAAGACCCAGTACTTC. Protein product: CASSFSQGKTQYF.

The chain couples TRBV15 to TRBJ2-1; the match to TRBD1 covers 9 bases. Germline V gene data show CDR1 as LNHNV and CDR2 as YYDKDF (reference sequence). The V segment lost 0 bases and the J segment 0 bases; nucleotides outside the gene matches: 12. The CDR3 spans 20 residues. Here the CDR3 reads CATSRDLRGQGPSSYNEQFF. In DNA form, the CDR3 reads TGTGCCACCAGCAGAGATCTGCGGGGACAGGGCCCGAGCTCCTACAATGAGCAGTTCTTC.

V and J are TRBV20-1 and TRBJ2-4; either TRBD1 or TRBD2 may fit D (7 bases each). From germline, CDR1 is DFQATT and CDR2 SNEGSKA (reference sequence). The CDR3 is 12 residues long. The ends were cut back, 8 bases at V and 3 bases at J, with 11 bases in the middle. The CDR3 reads CSPGGVKNIQYF. In nucleotides, the CDR3 is TGCAGTCCAGGGGGGGTCAAAAACATTCAGTACTTC.

This clonotype was seen more than once but under ten times. V usage is TRBV5-6 and J usage is TRBJ2-5; D might be TRBD1 or TRBD2, each matching 5 bases. Germline V gene data show CDR1 as SGHDT and CDR2 as YYEEEE. V was pared by 5 bases and J by 4 bases, with 12 bases between. The CDR3 contains 13 residues. The CDR3 sequence: CASRPGTLETQYF. DNA for the CDR3: TGTGCCAGCAGGCCGGGGACCTTAGAGACCCAGTACTTC.

This rearrangement joins TRBV4-3 to TRBJ2-3; TRBD2 is a possible D gene (6 bases). The germline V gene has CDR1 LGHNA and CDR2 YSLEER. The CDR3 has 17 amino acids. V was cut by 0 bases and J by 0 bases, with 13 bases left in between. The CDR3 protein is CASSQDPLAGSTDTQYF. In DNA, the CDR3 is TGCGCCAGCAGCCAAGACCCGCTGGCGGGGAGCACAGATACGCAGTATTTT.

This clonotype has only a few counts. The rearrangement links TRBV12-3 or TRBV12-4 to TRBJ2-3, with D maybe TRBD1 (7 bases). V was cut by 1 base and J by 2 bases, with 22 bases left in between. The CDR3 is 19 amino acids. The CDR3 reads CASSLVWGARQGATDTQYF. The CDR3, as DNA: TGTGCCAGCAGTTTAGTTTGGGGGGCGAGACAGGGAGCCACAGATACGCAGTATTTT.

The chain has TRBV20-1 and TRBJ2-1; 7 nucleotides align to TRBD1. The CDR3 loop spans 14 amino acids. The V gene's germline CDR1 is DFQATT and CDR2 SNEGSKA (reference sequence). V was clipped by 3 bases and J by 10 bases; unmatched bases: 12. The chain's CDR3 is CSASMSGGREEQFF. The CDR3 bases are TGCAGTGCTAGTATGTCAGGGGGTCGCGAAGAGCAGTTCTTC.

This CDR3 reads CASSFLGRRASGNTIYF. The CDR3, as DNA: TGTGCCAGCAGCTTTCTAGGACGTCGAGCCTCTGGAAACACCATATATTTT. The genes are TRBV5-6 and TRBJ1-3; D remains ambiguous. This CDR3 has 17 amino acids. Germline CDR1 and CDR2: SGHDT and YYEEEE. Trimming shortened V by 2 bases and J by 0 bases, and 15 bases separated the two germline ends.